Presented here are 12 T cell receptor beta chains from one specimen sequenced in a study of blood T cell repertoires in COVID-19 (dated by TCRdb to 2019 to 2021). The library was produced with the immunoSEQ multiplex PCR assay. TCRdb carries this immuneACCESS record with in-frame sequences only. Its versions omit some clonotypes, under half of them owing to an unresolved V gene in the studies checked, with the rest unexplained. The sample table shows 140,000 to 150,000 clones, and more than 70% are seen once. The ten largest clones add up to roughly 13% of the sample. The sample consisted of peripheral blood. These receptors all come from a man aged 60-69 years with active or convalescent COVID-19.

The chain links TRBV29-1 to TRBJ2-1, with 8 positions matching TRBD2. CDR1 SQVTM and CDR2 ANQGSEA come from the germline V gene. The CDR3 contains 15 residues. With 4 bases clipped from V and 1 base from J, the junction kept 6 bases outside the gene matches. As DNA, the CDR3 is TGCAGCGTTGCCCCGGGGGGGATGTCCTACAATGAGCAGTTCTTC. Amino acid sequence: CSVAPGGMSYNEQFF.

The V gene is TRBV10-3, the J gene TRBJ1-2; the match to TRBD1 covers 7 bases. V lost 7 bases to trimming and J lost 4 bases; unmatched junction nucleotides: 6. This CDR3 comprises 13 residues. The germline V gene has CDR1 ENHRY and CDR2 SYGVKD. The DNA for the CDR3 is TGTGCCATCACGCGAGACAGGGCCTATGGCTACACCTTC. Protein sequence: CAITRDRAYGYTF.

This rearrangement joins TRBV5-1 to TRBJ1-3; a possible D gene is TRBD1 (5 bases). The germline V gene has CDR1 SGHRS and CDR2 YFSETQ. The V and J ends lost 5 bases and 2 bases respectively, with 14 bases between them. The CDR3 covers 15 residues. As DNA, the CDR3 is TGCGCCAGCAGAGGGGCAGGGCTCGCTGGAAACACCATATATTTT. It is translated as CASRGAGLAGNTIYF.

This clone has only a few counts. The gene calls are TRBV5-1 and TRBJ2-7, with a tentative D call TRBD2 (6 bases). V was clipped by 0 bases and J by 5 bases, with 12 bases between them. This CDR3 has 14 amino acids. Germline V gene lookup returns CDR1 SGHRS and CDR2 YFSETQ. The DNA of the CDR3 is TGCGCCAGCAGCTTGGGCGGGATCGCGGACGAGCAGTACTTC. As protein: CASSLGGIADEQYF.

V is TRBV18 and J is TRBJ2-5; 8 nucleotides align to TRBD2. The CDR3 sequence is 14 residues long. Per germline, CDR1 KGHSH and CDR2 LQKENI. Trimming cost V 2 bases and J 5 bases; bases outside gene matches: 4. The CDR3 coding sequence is TGTGCCAGCTCACCAGGGACTAGTGGGGAGACCCAGTACTTC. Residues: CASSPGTSGETQYF.

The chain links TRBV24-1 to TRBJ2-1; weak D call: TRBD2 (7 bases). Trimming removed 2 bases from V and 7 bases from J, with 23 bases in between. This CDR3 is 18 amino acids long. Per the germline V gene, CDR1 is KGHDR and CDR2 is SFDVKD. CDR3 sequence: CATSDSLYREGRSNEQFF. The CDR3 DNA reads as TGTGCCACCAGTGATTCCCTGTACAGGGAGGGCCGGAGTAATGAGCAGTTCTTC.

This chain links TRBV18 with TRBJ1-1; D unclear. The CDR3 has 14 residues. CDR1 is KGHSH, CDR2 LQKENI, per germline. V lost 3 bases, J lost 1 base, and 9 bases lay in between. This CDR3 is CASSPNRQNTEAFF. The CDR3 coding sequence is TGTGCCAGCTCACCCAATCGACAGAACACTGAAGCTTTCTTT.

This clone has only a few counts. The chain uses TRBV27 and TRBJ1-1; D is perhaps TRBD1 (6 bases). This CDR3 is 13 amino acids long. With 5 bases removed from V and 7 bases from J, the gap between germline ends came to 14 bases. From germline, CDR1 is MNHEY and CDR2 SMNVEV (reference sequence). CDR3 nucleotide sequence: TGTGCCAGCAGTCGGGGCAGGGGATATGAAGCTTTCTTT. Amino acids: CASSRGRGYEAFF.

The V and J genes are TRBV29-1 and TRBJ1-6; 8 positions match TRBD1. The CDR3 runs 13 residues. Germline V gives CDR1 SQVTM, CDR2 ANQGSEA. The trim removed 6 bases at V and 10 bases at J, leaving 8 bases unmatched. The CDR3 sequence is CSVRTGSGSPLHF. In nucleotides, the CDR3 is TGCAGCGTCCGGACAGGGTCTGGATCACCCCTCCACTTT.

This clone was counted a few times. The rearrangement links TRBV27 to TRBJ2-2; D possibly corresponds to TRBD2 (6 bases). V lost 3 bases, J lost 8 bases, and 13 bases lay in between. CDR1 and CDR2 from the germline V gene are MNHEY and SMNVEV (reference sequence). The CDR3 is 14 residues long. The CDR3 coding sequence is TGTGCCAGCAGTTTCGCTGGGGGGTGGGGGGAGCTGTTTTTT. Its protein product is CASSFAGGWGELFF.

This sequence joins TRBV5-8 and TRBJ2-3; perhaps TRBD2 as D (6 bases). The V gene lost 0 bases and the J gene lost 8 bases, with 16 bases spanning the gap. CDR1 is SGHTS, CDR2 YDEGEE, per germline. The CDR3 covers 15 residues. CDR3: CASSLVVSGPGTQYF. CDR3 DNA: TGTGCCAGCAGCTTGGTGGTTAGCGGCCCCGGTACGCAGTATTTT.

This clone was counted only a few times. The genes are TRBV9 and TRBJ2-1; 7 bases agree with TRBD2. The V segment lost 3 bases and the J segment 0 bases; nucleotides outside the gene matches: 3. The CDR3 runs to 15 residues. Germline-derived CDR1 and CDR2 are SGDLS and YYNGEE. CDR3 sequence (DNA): TGTGCCAGCAGCGCCCCTAGCGGCTCCTACAATGAGCAGTTCTTC. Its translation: CASSAPSGSYNEQFF.